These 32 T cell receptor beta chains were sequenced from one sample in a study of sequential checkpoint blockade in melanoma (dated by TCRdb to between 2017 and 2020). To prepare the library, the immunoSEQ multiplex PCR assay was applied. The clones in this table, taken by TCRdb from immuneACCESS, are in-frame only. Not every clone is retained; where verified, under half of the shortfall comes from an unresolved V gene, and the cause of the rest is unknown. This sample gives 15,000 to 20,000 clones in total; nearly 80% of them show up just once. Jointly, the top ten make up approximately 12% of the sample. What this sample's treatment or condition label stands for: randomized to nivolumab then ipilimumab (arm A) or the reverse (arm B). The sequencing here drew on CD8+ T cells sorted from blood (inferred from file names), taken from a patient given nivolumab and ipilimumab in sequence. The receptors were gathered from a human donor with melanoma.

The CDR3 DNA reads as TGTGCCAGTAGCAGAGAGACAGATAGCAATCAGCCCCAGCATTTT. It translates to CASSRETDSNQPQHF. The rearrangement joins TRBV19 to TRBJ1-5; D perhaps matches TRBD1 (5 bases). CDR1 and CDR2 from the germline V gene are LNHDA and SQIVND (reference sequence). V was pared by 6 bases and J by 0 bases, with 12 bases between. The CDR3 covers 15 residues.

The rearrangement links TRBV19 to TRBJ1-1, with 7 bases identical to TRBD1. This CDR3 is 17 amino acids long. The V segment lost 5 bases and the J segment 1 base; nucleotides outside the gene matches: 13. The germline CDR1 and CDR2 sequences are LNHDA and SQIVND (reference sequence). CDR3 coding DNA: TGTGCCAGTAGTCGGGACAGAACAATGTGGAGGAACACTGAAGCTTTCTTT. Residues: CASSRDRTMWRNTEAFF.

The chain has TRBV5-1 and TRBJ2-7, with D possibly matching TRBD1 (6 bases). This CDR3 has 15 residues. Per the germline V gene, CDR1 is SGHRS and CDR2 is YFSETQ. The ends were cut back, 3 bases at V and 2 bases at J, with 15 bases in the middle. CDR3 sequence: CASSWAQGSPYEQYF. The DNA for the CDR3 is TGCGCCAGCAGCTGGGCACAGGGATCCCCCTACGAGCAGTACTTC.

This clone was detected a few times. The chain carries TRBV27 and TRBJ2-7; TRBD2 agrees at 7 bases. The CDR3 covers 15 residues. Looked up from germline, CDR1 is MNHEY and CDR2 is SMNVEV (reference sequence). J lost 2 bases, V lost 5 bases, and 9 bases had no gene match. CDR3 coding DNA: TGTGCCAGCAGTCCCGGGGGGTTCACCCCCTACGAGCAGTACTTC. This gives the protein CASSPGGFTPYEQYF.

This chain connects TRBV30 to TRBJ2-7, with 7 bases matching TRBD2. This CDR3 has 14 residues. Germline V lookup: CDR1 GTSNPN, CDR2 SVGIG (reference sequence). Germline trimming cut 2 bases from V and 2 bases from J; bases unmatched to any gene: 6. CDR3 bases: TGTGCCTGGAGTAGCGGGGAAAAACCCTACGAGCAGTACTTC. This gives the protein CAWSSGEKPYEQYF. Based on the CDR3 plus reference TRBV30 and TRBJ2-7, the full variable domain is SQTIHQWPATLVQPVGSPLSLECTVEGTSNPNLYWYRQAAGRGLQLLFYSVGIGQISSEVPQNLSASRPQDRQFILSSKKLLLSDSGFYLCAWSSGEKPYEQYFGPGTRLTVT.

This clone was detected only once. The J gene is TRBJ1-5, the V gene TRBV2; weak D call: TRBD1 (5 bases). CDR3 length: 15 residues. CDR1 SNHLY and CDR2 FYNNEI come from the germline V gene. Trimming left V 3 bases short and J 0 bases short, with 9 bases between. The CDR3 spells CASSETVYSNQPQHF. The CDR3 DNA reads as TGTGCCAGCAGTGAGACAGTTTATAGCAATCAGCCCCAGCATTTT.

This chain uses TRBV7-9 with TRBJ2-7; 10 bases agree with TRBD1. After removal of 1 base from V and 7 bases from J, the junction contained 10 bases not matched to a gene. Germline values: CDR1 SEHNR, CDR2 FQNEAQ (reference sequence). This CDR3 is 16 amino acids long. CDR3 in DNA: TGTGCCAGCAGCTTAGGTGGGACAGGGGTATTGGGGGAGCAGTACTTC. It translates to CASSLGGTGVLGEQYF.

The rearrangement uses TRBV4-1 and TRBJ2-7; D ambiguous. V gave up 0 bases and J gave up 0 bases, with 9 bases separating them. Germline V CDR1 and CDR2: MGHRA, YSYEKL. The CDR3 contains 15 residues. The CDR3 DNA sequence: TGCGCCAGCAGCCAAGATCGTCAGGACTCCTACGAGCAGTACTTC. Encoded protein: CASSQDRQDSYEQYF.

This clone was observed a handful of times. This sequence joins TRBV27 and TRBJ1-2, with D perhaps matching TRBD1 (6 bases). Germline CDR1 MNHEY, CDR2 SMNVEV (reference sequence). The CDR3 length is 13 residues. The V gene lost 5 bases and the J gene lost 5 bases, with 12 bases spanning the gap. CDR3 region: CASSPLTGYGYTF. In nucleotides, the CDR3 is TGTGCCAGCAGTCCCCTCACAGGGTATGGCTACACCTTC.

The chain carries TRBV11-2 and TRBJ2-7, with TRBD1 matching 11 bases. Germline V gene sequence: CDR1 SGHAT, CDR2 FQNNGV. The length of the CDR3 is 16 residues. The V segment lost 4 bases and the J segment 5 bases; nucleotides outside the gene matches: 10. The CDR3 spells CASSSYLGQGDNEQYF. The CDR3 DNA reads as TGTGCCAGCAGCTCTTACCTGGGACAGGGGGACAACGAGCAGTACTTC.

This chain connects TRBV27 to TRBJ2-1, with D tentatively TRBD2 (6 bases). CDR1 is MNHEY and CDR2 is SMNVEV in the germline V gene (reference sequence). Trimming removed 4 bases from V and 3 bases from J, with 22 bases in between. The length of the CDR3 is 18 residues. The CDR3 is CASSSGSPGLEFYNEQFF. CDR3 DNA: TGTGCCAGCAGTTCGGGATCCCCGGGACTGGAGTTCTACAATGAGCAGTTCTTC.

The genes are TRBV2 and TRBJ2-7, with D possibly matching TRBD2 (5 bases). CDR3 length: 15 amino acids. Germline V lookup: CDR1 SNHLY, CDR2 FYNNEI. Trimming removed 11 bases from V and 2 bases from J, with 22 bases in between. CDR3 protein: CALGSRIPGAYEQYF. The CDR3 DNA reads TGTGCCCTGGGGAGCCGAATCCCTGGGGCCTACGAGCAGTACTTC.

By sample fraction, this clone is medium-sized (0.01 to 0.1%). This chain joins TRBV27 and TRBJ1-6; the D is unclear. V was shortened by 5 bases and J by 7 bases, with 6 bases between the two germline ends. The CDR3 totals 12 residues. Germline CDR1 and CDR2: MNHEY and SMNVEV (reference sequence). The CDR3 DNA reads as TGTGCCAGCAGTCCCATCAATTCACCCCTCCACTTT. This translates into CASSPINSPLHF.

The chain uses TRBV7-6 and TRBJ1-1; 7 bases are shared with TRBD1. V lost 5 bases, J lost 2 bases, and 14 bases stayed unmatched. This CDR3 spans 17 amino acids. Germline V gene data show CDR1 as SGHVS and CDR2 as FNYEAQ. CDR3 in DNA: TGTGCCAGCAGCCCACAGGGGCTGGGATTTAGTAACACTGAAGCTTTCTTT. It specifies CASSPQGLGFSNTEAFF.

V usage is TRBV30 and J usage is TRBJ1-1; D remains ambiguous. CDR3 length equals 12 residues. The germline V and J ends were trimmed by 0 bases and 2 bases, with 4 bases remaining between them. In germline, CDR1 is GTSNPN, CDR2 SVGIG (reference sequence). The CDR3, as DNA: TGTGCCTGGAGTGTCTCCAACACTGAAGCTTTCTTT. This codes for CAWSVSNTEAFF.

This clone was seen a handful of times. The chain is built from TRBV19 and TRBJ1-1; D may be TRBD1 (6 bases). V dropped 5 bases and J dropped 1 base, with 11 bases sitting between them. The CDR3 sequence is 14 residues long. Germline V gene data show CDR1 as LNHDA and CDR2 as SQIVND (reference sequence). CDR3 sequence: CASSLQGGNTEAFF. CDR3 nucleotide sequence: TGTGCCAGTAGTCTACAGGGTGGGAACACTGAAGCTTTCTTT.

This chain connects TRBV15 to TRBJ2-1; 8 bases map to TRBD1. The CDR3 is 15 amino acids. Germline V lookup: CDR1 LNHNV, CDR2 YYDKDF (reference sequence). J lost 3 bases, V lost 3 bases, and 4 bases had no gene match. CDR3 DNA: TGTGCCACCAGCAGGGTGACAGGGGACTACAATGAGCAGTTCTTC. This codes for CATSRVTGDYNEQFF.

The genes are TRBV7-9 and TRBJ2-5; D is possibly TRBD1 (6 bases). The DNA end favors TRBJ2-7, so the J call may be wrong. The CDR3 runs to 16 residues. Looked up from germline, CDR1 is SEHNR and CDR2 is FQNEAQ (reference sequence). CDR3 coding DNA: TGTGCCAGCAGCATATTCCAGGGGAAGTTGGGTGACGAGCAGTACTTC. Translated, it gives CASSIFQGKLGDEQYF.

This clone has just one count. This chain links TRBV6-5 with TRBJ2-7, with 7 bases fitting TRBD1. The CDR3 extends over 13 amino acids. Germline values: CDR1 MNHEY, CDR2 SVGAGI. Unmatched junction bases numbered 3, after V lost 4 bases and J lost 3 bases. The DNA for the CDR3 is TGTGCCAGCAGTTTCGCAGGGGGCTACGAGCAGTACTTC. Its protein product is CASSFAGGYEQYF.

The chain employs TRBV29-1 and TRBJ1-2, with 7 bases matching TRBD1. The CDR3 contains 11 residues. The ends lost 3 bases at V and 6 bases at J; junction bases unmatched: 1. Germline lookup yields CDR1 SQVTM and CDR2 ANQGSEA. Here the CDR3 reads CSVEDRHGYTF. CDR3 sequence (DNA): TGCAGCGTTGAGGACAGGCATGGCTACACCTTC. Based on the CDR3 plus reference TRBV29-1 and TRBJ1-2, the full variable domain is SAVISQKPSRDICQRGTSLTIQCQVDSQVTMMFWYRQQPGQSLTLIATANQGSEATYESGFVIDKFPISRPNLTFSTLTVSNMSPEDSSIYLCSVEDRHGYTFGSGTRLTVV.

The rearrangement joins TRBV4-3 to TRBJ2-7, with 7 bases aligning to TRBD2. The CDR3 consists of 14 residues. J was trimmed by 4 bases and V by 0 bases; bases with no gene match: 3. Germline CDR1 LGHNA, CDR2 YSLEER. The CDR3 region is CASSQDRAGYEQYF. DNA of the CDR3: TGCGCCAGCAGCCAAGACCGAGCGGGATACGAGCAGTACTTC.

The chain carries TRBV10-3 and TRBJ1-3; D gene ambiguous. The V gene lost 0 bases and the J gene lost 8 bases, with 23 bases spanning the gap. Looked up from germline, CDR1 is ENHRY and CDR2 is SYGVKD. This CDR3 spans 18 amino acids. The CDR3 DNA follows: TGTGCCATCAGTGAGTCTGTCGCCACCGGGGAAGGGATGCACACCATATATTTT. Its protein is CAISESVATGEGMHTIYF.

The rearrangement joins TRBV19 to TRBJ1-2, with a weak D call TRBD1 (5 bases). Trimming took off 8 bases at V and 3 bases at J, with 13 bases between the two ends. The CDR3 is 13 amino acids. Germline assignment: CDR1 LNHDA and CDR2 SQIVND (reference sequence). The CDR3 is CASSWGSDYGYTF. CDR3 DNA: TGTGCCAGTTCCTGGGGCTCAGACTATGGCTACACCTTC.

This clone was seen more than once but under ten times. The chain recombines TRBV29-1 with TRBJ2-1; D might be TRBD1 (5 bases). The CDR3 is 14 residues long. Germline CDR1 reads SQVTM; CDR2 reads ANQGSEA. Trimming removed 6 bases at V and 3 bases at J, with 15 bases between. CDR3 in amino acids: CSVVQGPGYNEQFF. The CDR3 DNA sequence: TGCAGCGTCGTTCAGGGTCCGGGCTACAATGAGCAGTTCTTC.

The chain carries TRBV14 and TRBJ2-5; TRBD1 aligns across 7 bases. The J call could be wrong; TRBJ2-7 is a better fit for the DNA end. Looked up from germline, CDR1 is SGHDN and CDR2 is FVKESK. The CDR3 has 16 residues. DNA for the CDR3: TGTGCCAGCAGCCGGGGACAGATCATAAGCTCCTACGAGCAGTACTTC. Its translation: CASSRGQIISSYEQYF.

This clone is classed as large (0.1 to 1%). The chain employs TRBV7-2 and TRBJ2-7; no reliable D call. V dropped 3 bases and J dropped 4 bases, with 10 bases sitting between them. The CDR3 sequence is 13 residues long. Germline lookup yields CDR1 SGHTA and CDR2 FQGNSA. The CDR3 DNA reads TGTGCCAGCAGCTTTGTGGTCCAGTACGAGCAGTACTTC. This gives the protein CASSFVVQYEQYF.

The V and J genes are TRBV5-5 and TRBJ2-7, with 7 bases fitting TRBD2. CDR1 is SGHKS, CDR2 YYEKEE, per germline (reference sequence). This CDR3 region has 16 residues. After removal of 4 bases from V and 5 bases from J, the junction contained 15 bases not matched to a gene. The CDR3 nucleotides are TGTGCCAGCAGCCAAGCAGAGGGAGGGCCTTATGACGAGCAGTACTTC. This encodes CASSQAEGGPYDEQYF. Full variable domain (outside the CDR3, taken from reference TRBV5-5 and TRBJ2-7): DAGVTQSPTHLIKTRGQQVTLRCSPISGHKSVSWYQQVLGQGPQFIFQYYEKEERGRGNFPDRFSARQFPNYSSELNVNALLLGDSALYLCASSQAEGGPYDEQYFGPGTRLTVT.

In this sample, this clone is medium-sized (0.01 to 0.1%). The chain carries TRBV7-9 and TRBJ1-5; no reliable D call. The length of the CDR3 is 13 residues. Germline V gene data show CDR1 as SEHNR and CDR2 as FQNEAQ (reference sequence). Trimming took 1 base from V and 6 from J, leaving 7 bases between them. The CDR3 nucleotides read TGTGCCAGCAGCTTAGTGGAGGGTCAGCCCCAGCATTTT. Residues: CASSLVEGQPQHF.

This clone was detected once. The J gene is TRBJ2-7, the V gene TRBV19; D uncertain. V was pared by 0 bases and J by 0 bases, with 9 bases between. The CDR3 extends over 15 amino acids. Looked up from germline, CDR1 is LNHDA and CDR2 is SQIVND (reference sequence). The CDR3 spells CASSIEAESSYEQYF. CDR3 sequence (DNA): TGTGCCAGTAGTATAGAGGCGGAGAGCTCCTACGAGCAGTACTTC.

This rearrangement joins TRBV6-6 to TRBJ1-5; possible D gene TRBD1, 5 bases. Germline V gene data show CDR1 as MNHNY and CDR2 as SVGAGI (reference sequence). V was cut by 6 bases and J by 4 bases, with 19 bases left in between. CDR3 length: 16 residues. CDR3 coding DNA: TGTGCCAGCAGGTTCCCGGATGTGGGGGGAAATCAGCCCCAGCATTTT. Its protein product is CASRFPDVGGNQPQHF.

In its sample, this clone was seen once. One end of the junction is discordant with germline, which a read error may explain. This CDR3 reads CASSLDSTYEQYF. DNA of the CDR3: TGCGCCAGCAGTTTGGACAGTACCTACGAGCAGTACTTC. The gene calls are TRBV5-1 and TRBJ2-7; D is perhaps TRBD1 (6 bases). Germline values: CDR1 SGHRS, CDR2 YFSETQ. The CDR3 consists of 13 residues.

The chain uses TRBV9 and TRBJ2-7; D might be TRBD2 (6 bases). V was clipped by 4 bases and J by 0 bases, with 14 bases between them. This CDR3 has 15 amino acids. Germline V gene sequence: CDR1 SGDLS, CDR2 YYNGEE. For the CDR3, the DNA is TGTGCCAGCAGCAGAGGGACTTCTATCTCCTACGAGCAGTACTTC. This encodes CASSRGTSISYEQYF.